The next 2 T cell receptor beta chains were all read from a single sample in a study of glioma-infiltrating T cells. The iRepertoire nested amplicon-rescue multiplex PCR amplified TCR alpha and beta CDR3s from RNA. Each CDR3 protein is one row after TCRdb ran MiXCR on the multiplex PCR reads. The table records about 93,000 distinct CDR3 sequences, 35% to 50% of them present only once. Sequenced input: glioma tissue, nonneoplastic brain tissue, or PBMCs (not recorded which). The receptors here all came from a human donor with low-grade glioma or glioblastoma, undergoing nonglioma brain surgery, or in good health (not recorded which).

This clonotype was seen at least ten times. This chain connects TRBV5-4 to TRBJ2-1, with 9 bases aligning to TRBD2. V shed 0 bases, J shed 8 bases, and the junction held 6 bases outside the gene matches. CDR1 is SGHNT and CDR2 is YYREEE in the germline V gene (reference sequence). This CDR3 contains 15 residues. DNA for the CDR3: TGTGCCAGCAGCTTGGCGCGGCGGGAGGGCGATGAGCAGTTCTTC. Amino acids: CASSLARREGDEQFF.

The V and J genes are TRBV7-2 and TRBJ2-7; D possibly corresponds to TRBD1 (6 bases). This CDR3 has 13 residues. The V gene lost 5 bases and the J gene lost 2 bases, with 10 bases spanning the gap. The germline gives CDR1 SGHTA, CDR2 FQGNSA. The CDR3: CASSEQGPYEQYF. The CDR3 DNA is TGTGCCAGCAGCGAACAGGGCCCCTACGAGCAGTACTTC. Based on the CDR3 plus reference TRBV7-2 and TRBJ2-7, the full variable domain is GAGVSQSPSNKVTEKGKDVELRCDPISGHTALYWYRQSLGQGLEFLIYFQGNSAPDKSGLPSDRFSAERTGGSVSTLTIQRTQQEDSAVYLCASSEQGPYEQYFGPGTRLTVT.